Below, 32 T cell receptor beta chains from the same sample are listed, as sequenced in a study of cytomegalovirus exposure and HLA in healthy donors. In the PCR, 60 Vbeta and 13 Jbeta primers were used. Repertoires were generated with immunoSEQ multiplex PCR, while TCRdb's copy carries only in-frame clones and drops some. Among about 140,000 clones, roughly 76% were seen once, and the ten largest hold 2.5% to 3.5%. The sequencing sample was made of PBMCs. The source is a woman aged 30 to 39 in good health and CMV-seronegative.

The chain links TRBV6-4 to TRBJ2-3, with TRBD2 identical over 10 bases. The germline gives CDR1 MRHNA, CDR2 SNTAGT. The CDR3 contains 17 residues. With V trimmed by 0 bases and J by 1 base, 4 bases remained unmatched. The CDR3 DNA follows: TGTGCCAGCAGTGACTCTAGCGGGGGGCGAGGCACAGATACGCAGTATTTT. As protein: CASSDSSGGRGTDTQYF.

The V gene is TRBV28, the J gene TRBJ2-7; a weak D match, TRBD1 (6 bases). The CDR3 length is 14 residues. Looked up from germline, CDR1 is MDHEN and CDR2 is SYDVKM. V was pared by 2 bases and J by 3 bases, with 11 bases between. The CDR3 is CASSLDRSVYEQYF. CDR3 DNA sequence: TGTGCCAGCAGTTTAGACAGGTCGGTCTACGAGCAGTACTTC.

The chain joins TRBV27 to TRBJ2-2; the D gene is possibly TRBD1 (6 bases). V lost 6 bases to trimming and J lost 7 bases, with 15 bases between them. Per the germline V gene, CDR1 is MNHEY and CDR2 is SMNVEV (reference sequence). The CDR3 spans 14 residues. This chain's CDR3 is CASSLDRDGGELFF. The CDR3, as DNA: TGTGCCAGCAGCCTGGACAGAGATGGCGGGGAGCTGTTTTTT.

V usage is TRBV6-1 and J usage is TRBJ1-6; 8 bases align to TRBD1. With 6 bases clipped from V and 9 bases from J, the junction kept 7 bases outside the gene matches. Germline V lookup: CDR1 MNHNS, CDR2 SASEGT. The CDR3 consists of 14 residues. The CDR3 nucleotides are TGTGCCAGCAGCCAGGACAGGGTAATTTCACCCCTCCACTTT. Protein: CASSQDRVISPLHF.

This clone was recorded a few times. The chain recombines TRBV6-1 with TRBJ2-7; D call uncertain. The CDR3 is 12 residues long. The germline V and J ends were trimmed by 2 bases and 7 bases, with 9 bases remaining between them. The germline V gene encodes CDR1 MNHNS and CDR2 SASEGT. CDR3: CASSEFPSEQYF. CDR3 nucleotides: TGTGCCAGCAGTGAATTTCCGTCGGAGCAGTACTTC.

The V and J genes are TRBV9 and TRBJ2-5; 9 bases fit TRBD1. The last part of the DNA fits TRBJ2-7 better; the J call may be wrong. The CDR3 sequence is 14 residues long. Germline CDR1 reads SGDLS; CDR2 reads YYNGEE. The CDR3 bases are TGTGCCAGCAGCGTATCAGGACAGGGGTCCGAGCAGTACTTC. Translated: CASSVSGQGSEQYF.

There are a few counts of this clone. This chain joins TRBV7-9 and TRBJ2-7; TRBD2 is a possible D gene (7 bases). V was pared by 5 bases and J by 2 bases, with 13 bases between. This CDR3 is 14 amino acids long. CDR1 is SEHNR, CDR2 FQNEAQ, per germline (reference sequence). CDR3 sequence (DNA): TGTGCCAGCAGCGGGCGCGGGGGCGCCTACGAGCAGTACTTC. Amino acids: CASSGRGGAYEQYF.

The J gene is TRBJ2-1, the V gene TRBV10-1; 15 nucleotides agree with TRBD2. Unmatched junction bases numbered 14, after V lost 6 bases and J lost 8 bases. The germline V gene encodes CDR1 WNHNN and CDR2 SYGVQD (reference sequence). The CDR3 runs 18 residues. CDR3 loop: CASSGKRGTSGRIDEQFF. CDR3 in DNA: TGCGCCAGCAGCGGTAAGAGAGGGACTAGCGGGAGGATTGATGAGCAGTTCTTC.

This clone came up once. The chain links TRBV2 to TRBJ1-3; no definite D call. The germline V gene encodes CDR1 SNHLY and CDR2 FYNNEI. The CDR3 consists of 15 residues. The V and J ends lost 2 bases and 0 bases respectively, with 8 bases between them. The CDR3 protein is CASSEQALSGNTIYF. The CDR3 nucleotides read TGTGCCAGCAGTGAACAGGCACTCTCTGGAAACACCATATATTTT.

This clone was detected once. This rearrangement joins TRBV19 to TRBJ2-2; 7 bases fit TRBD1. There are 15 residues in the CDR3. Germline V gene data show CDR1 as LNHDA and CDR2 as SQIVND (reference sequence). Trimming took 3 bases from V and 6 from J; bases not matched to a gene: 7. The CDR3 DNA reads as TGTGCCAGTAGTATCGAAAACAGGGGAGCCGGGGAGCTGTTTTTT. Its protein is CASSIENRGAGELFF.

This clone has only a few counts. V and J are TRBV5-5 and TRBJ1-6; TRBD1 agrees at 7 bases. The V gene's germline CDR1 is SGHKS and CDR2 YYEKEE (reference sequence). With V trimmed by 4 bases and J by 7 bases, 8 bases remained unmatched. The CDR3 has 15 amino acids. CDR3 sequence: CASSQGGGMNSPLHF. CDR3 DNA sequence: TGTGCCAGCAGCCAAGGAGGGGGCATGAATTCACCCCTCCACTTT.

This clone has only a few counts. The genes are TRBV7-2 and TRBJ2-3, with 8 bases identical to TRBD2. The CDR3 is made up of 15 amino acids. The germline gives CDR1 SGHTA, CDR2 FQGNSA. Trimming cost V 3 bases and J 8 bases; bases outside gene matches: 10. The CDR3 loop reads CASSLVTGGRGTQYF. The CDR3 DNA reads as TGTGCCAGCAGCTTGGTCACGGGGGGGCGGGGTACGCAGTATTTT. Using reference TRBV7-2 and TRBJ2-3 for the parts outside the CDR3, the full variable domain is GAGVSQSPSNKVTEKGKDVELRCDPISGHTALYWYRQSLGQGLEFLIYFQGNSAPDKSGLPSDRFSAERTGGSVSTLTIQRTQQEDSAVYLCASSLVTGGRGTQYFGPGTRLTVL.

The chain links TRBV15 to TRBJ1-2, with D perhaps matching TRBD1 (6 bases). The V gene's germline CDR1 is LNHNV and CDR2 YYDKDF (reference sequence). Trimming pared 3 bases from V and 2 bases from J, leaving 16 bases between. The CDR3 has 16 residues. The CDR3 reads CATSRYNKDSNYGYTF. The CDR3 region has the DNA TGTGCCACCAGCAGGTATAATAAGGACAGCAACTATGGCTACACCTTC.

The chain uses TRBV15 and TRBJ1-1; 7 nucleotides match TRBD1. The CDR3 has 16 amino acids. V was clipped by 1 base and J by 3 bases; unmatched bases: 8. CDR1 and CDR2 from the germline V gene are LNHNV and YYDKDF (reference sequence). The CDR3 here is CATSRGTGNFYTEAFF. CDR3 nucleotides: TGTGCCACCAGCAGAGGGACAGGCAATTTTTACACTGAAGCTTTCTTT. Drawing the rest from reference TRBV15 and TRBJ1-1, the complete variable domain is DAMVIQNPRYQVTQFGKPVTLSCSQTLNHNVMYWYQQKSSQAPKLLFHYYDKDFNNEADTPDNFQSRRPNTSFCFLDIRSPGLGDTAMYLCATSRGTGNFYTEAFFGQGTRLTVV.

The rearrangement uses TRBV9 and TRBJ2-1, with TRBD2 as a possible D gene (5 bases). The CDR3 length is 14 residues. The V end was cut by 0 bases, the J end by 6 bases, with 10 bases between. Germline V gives CDR1 SGDLS, CDR2 YYNGEE. DNA of the CDR3: TGTGCCAGCAGCGTAGATCTAGCTGCCAATGAGCAGTTCTTC. The encoded protein is CASSVDLAANEQFF.

This rearrangement joins TRBV5-4 to TRBJ2-2; 7 nucleotides match TRBD2. This CDR3 is 16 amino acids long. The germline gives CDR1 SGHNT, CDR2 YYREEE (reference sequence). Trimming at V came to 10 bases and at J to 0 bases, leaving 12 bases not matched to a gene. CDR3 protein: CAWSAGELANTGELFF. DNA of the CDR3: TGTGCCTGGTCCGCGGGAGAGCTAGCGAACACCGGGGAGCTGTTTTTT.

The chain couples TRBV4-1 to TRBJ1-2, with 9 bases lining up with TRBD1. Trimming removed 0 bases from V and 4 bases from J; junction bases left unmatched: 12. The germline CDR1 and CDR2 sequences are MGHRA and YSYEKL. The CDR3 is 18 residues long. The CDR3 region is CASSQDYPQGAEGYGYTF. For the CDR3, the DNA is TGCGCCAGCAGCCAAGATTACCCACAGGGGGCCGAGGGCTATGGCTACACCTTC.

In DNA form, the CDR3 reads TGTGCCAGCAGTCTAGGGGGCGCGAATCAGCCCCAGCATTTT. It yields the protein CASSLGGANQPQHF. The genes are TRBV25-1 and TRBJ1-5; 7 nucleotides line up with TRBD1. Per germline, CDR1 MGHDK and CDR2 SYGVNS. This CDR3 has 14 amino acids. Trimming took 5 bases from V and 4 from J; bases not matched to a gene: 5.

The gene calls are TRBV7-2 and TRBJ2-5; unclear D gene. The J call may not be correct, given that the DNA end is closer to TRBJ2-7. Per germline, CDR1 SGHTA and CDR2 FQGNSA. This CDR3 spans 16 amino acids. The CDR3 coding sequence is TGTGCCAGCAGCTTAGAGGCGGCGGTAAACTCCTACGAGCAGTACTTC. It specifies CASSLEAAVNSYEQYF.

As concerns this clone: One end of the junction is discordant with germline, which a read error may explain. V is TRBV6-6 and J is TRBJ2-2, with a weak D call TRBD2 (5 bases). In germline, CDR1 is MNHNY, CDR2 SVGAGI (reference sequence). This CDR3 has 14 residues. The CDR3 spells CASSEARNAGELFF. CDR3 nucleotides: TGTGCCTCCTCGGAGGCTAGGAACGCCGGGGAGCTGTTTTTT.

This chain joins TRBV5-1 and TRBJ2-7; 11 nucleotides match TRBD2. The V gene end was trimmed by 3 bases and the J gene end by 4 bases; junction bases not matched to a gene: 15. The germline gives CDR1 SGHRS, CDR2 YFSETQ. This CDR3 has 18 amino acids. CDR3 residues: CASSSHPTSGKIRYEQYF. The DNA of the CDR3 is TGCGCCAGCAGCTCTCACCCGACTAGCGGGAAAATCCGGTACGAGCAGTACTTC.

CDR3 sequence (DNA): TGTGCCAGCAGCTCTCCGGGACAGGGGCATGAAAAACTGTTTTTT. This codes for CASSSPGQGHEKLFF. V gene TRBV6-1 combines with J gene TRBJ1-4, with TRBD1 matching over 10 bases. From germline, CDR1 is MNHNS and CDR2 SASEGT. V lost 6 bases to trimming and J lost 6 bases; unmatched junction nucleotides: 7. The CDR3 has 15 amino acids.

V is TRBV5-6 and J is TRBJ1-3; D ambiguous. The germline V gene has CDR1 SGHDT and CDR2 YYEEEE. This CDR3 comprises 15 residues. V was trimmed by 1 base and J by 0 bases, leaving 8 bases between them. CDR3 sequence (DNA): TGTGCCAGCAGCTTGTTCAGAAACTCTGGAAACACCATATATTTT. It is translated as CASSLFRNSGNTIYF.

There are a few counts of this clone. The chain couples TRBV19 to TRBJ2-1, with a weak D call TRBD1 (6 bases). The CDR3 loop spans 14 amino acids. V gave up 3 bases and J gave up 0 bases, with 6 bases separating them. Germline V CDR1 and CDR2: LNHDA, SQIVND (reference sequence). In DNA, the CDR3 is TGTGCCAGTAGTATCAGGGGCTCCTACAATGAGCAGTTCTTC. Translating gives CASSIRGSYNEQFF.

This clone turned up a few times. J is TRBJ1-1 and V is TRBV10-3; maybe TRBD1 (5 bases). The CDR3 totals 15 residues. V lost 3 bases, J lost 1 base, and 12 bases lay in between. Germline V gene lookup returns CDR1 ENHRY and CDR2 SYGVKD. The CDR3: CAISESGGWNTEAFF. CDR3 in DNA: TGTGCCATCAGTGAATCGGGGGGATGGAACACTGAAGCTTTCTTT.

Worth noting for this clone: Compared with germline, one end of the junction differs, possibly owing to a read error. The rearrangement uses TRBV4-1 and TRBJ2-7, with 7 bases aligning to TRBD2. This CDR3 contains 15 residues. The germline gives CDR1 MGHRA, CDR2 YSYEKL. The CDR3, as DNA: TGCGCCAGCACCCAATCCTTGGGAGGGGACTACGAGCAGTACTTC. This translates into CASTQSLGGDYEQYF.

Only one count was recorded for this clone. This CDR3 is CASSLWGQGGEQYF. Written as DNA, the CDR3 is TGTGCCAGCAGTTTATGGGGACAAGGAGGCGAGCAGTACTTC. The chain couples TRBV28 to TRBJ2-7; a possible D gene is TRBD1 (6 bases). Germline lookup yields CDR1 MDHEN and CDR2 SYDVKM. The V end was cut by 0 bases, the J end by 6 bases, with 12 bases between. The CDR3 is 14 residues long.

The chain uses TRBV19 and TRBJ1-5; 7 bases are a match to TRBD1. The germline V gene has CDR1 LNHDA and CDR2 SQIVND (reference sequence). The CDR3 contains 15 residues. After removal of 6 bases from V and 5 bases from J, the junction contained 10 bases not matched to a gene. The CDR3 DNA sequence: TGTGCCAGTAGCCCCCGACAGGGTCGGCATCAGCCCCAGCATTTT. Its protein product is CASSPRQGRHQPQHF.

V and J are TRBV19 and TRBJ1-1; the D is unclear. The CDR3 is made up of 13 amino acids. V lost 5 bases, J lost 1 base, and 8 bases lay in between. Germline V lookup: CDR1 LNHDA, CDR2 SQIVND (reference sequence). Here the CDR3 reads CASSPEGNTEAFF. The CDR3, as DNA: TGTGCCAGTAGTCCCGAGGGGAACACTGAAGCTTTCTTT.

This clone was detected only a few times. This chain connects TRBV2 to TRBJ1-2, with a possible D match to TRBD1 (6 bases). V was shortened by 5 bases and J by 1 base, with 8 bases between the two germline ends. CDR1 is SNHLY, CDR2 FYNNEI, per germline. The CDR3 is 13 amino acids. CDR3 nucleotides: TGTGCCAGCAGTAGACAGGATAACTATGGCTACACCTTC. Its translation is CASSRQDNYGYTF.

This chain uses TRBV7-9 with TRBJ2-1, with TRBD1 matching 7 bases. The germline gives CDR1 SEHNR, CDR2 FQNEAQ (reference sequence). The junction had 8 bases not matched to a gene; V was cut back by 5 bases and J by 4 bases. The CDR3 covers 15 residues. This CDR3 is CASSRPGQQYNEQFF. The CDR3 nucleotides are TGTGCCAGCAGCCGACCGGGACAGCAATACAATGAGCAGTTCTTC.

The V gene is TRBV27, the J gene TRBJ1-3, with a possible D match to TRBD1 (6 bases). CDR1 is MNHEY and CDR2 is SMNVEV in the germline V gene (reference sequence). CDR3 length equals 15 residues. Trimming shortened V by 6 bases and J by 0 bases, and 12 bases separated the two germline ends. CDR3 bases: TGTGCCAGCAGACAGACAGGACCCTCTGGAAACACCATATATTTT. Translated, it gives CASRQTGPSGNTIYF.